A single sample is the source of the 23 T cell receptor beta chains below, sequenced in a study of T cell clonality in common variable immunodeficiency. Libraries were prepared by immunoSEQ multiplex PCR; TCRdb keeps only in-frame clonotypes and omits some of them. The profile covers fewer than 75,000 clones, none occurring a single time. The sequencing input was peripheral blood mononuclear cells. These receptor sequences come from a person between 18 and 69 years old in good health.

This clone came up many times. Read coverage stops 3 residues before the CDR3 terminus; the germline J gene supplies the remainder. V and J are TRBV4-2 and TRBJ2-3; TRBD2 matches 10 bases. Looked up from germline, CDR1 is LGHNA and CDR2 is YNFKEQ. This CDR3 is built from 16 residues. The V segment lost 1 base and the J segment 3 bases; nucleotides outside the gene matches: 4. CDR3 bases read: TGTGCCAGCAGCCAAGCTAGCGGGAGAGAGACAGATACG. Translating it yields CASSQASGRETDT. The complete CDR3 protein is CASSQASGRETDTQYF.

This clone was picked up a small number of times. Read sequence stops 3 residues before the CDR3 end, and the germline J gene provides the missing end. This chain uses TRBV11-3 with TRBJ2-4; 13 nucleotides agree with TRBD2. The CDR3 contains 15 residues. J was trimmed by 6 bases and V by 4 bases; bases with no gene match: 3. Germline CDR1 SGHNT, CDR2 YENEEA. CDR3 DNA (partial): TGTGCCAGCAGCTCGGGACTAGCGGGACGAAACATT. Its protein is CASSSGLAGRNI. The complete CDR3 sequence is CASSSGLAGRNIQYF. Drawing the rest from reference TRBV11-3 and TRBJ2-4, the complete variable domain is EAGVVQSPRYKIIEKKQPVAFWCNPISGHNTLYWYLQNLGQGPELLIRYENEEAVDDSQLPKDRFSAERLKGVDSTLKIQPAELGDSAVYLCASSSGLAGRNIQYFGAGTRLSVL.

This clone was recorded many times. The read terminates 3 residues before the CDR3 end, so the remaining end is supplied by the germline J gene. This chain joins TRBV30 and TRBJ1-6, with D maybe TRBD1 (6 bases). The CDR3 extends over 15 amino acids. V shed 5 bases and J shed 10 bases, with 21 bases lying between them. Germline CDR1 GTSNPN, CDR2 SVGIG (reference sequence). The CDR3 DNA, read in part, is TGTGCCTGGGAAGATGGGTTGGTCGGACAGTCACCC. Protein sequence: CAWEDGLVGQSP. In full, the CDR3 is CAWEDGLVGQSPLHF.

This clone was found many times. The read terminates 3 residues ahead of where the CDR3 ends, so the germline J gene completes it. The V call is TRBV20-1, the J call TRBJ2-7, with 12 bases lining up with TRBD1. The V segment lost 1 base and the J segment 2 bases; nucleotides outside the gene matches: 9. Germline V gene sequence: CDR1 DFQATT, CDR2 SNEGSKA (reference sequence). The length of the CDR3 is 17 residues. The CDR3: CSARATGTGGSPYEQYF. The sequenced part of the CDR3 DNA is TGCAGTGCTAGAGCTACCGGGACAGGGGGCAGCCCCTACGAG.

This clone was seen at least ten times. The read comes to an end 3 residues before the CDR3 does, leaving the germline J gene to fill in the end. This chain links TRBV5-1 with TRBJ1-2, with TRBD1 matching over 7 bases. V was pared by 1 base and J by 7 bases, with 7 bases of the junction left unmatched. There are 14 residues in the CDR3. CDR1 and CDR2 from the germline V gene are SGHRS and YFSETQ. CDR3 DNA (partial): TGCGCCAGCAGCTTGCGCAGGGGGAAACTTGGC. Amino acids: CASSLRRGKLG. The complete CDR3 reads CASSLRRGKLGYTF.

This clone has at least ten counts. Sequencing ends 3 residues short of the CDR3 end; the germline J gene provides the rest. V gene TRBV20-1 combines with J gene TRBJ2-3; 9 bases agree with TRBD2. Trimming removed 3 bases from V and 2 bases from J; junction bases left unmatched: 12. Germline CDR1 reads DFQATT; CDR2 reads SNEGSKA (reference sequence). The CDR3 contains 17 residues. The sequenced CDR3 bases are TGCAGTGCTAGGAAGATCCCGACTAGCGGAAACACAGATACG. Its protein product is CSARKIPTSGNTDT. The whole CDR3 protein reads CSARKIPTSGNTDTQYF.

This clone was seen at least ten times. With the read ending 3 residues before the CDR3 end, the germline J gene is used to fill in that end. The gene calls are TRBV29-1 and TRBJ2-5, with 9 bases aligning to TRBD1. With 7 bases clipped from V and 4 bases from J, the junction kept 7 bases outside the gene matches. The CDR3 runs to 13 residues. Germline values: CDR1 SQVTM, CDR2 ANQGSEA. The CDR3 loop reads CSANRGRTETQYF. The sequenced part of the CDR3 DNA is TGCAGCGCAAACAGGGGGCGCACAGAGACC.

This clone was counted at least ten times. The read stops 3 residues short of the end of the CDR3; the missing end is completed from the germline J gene. This chain joins TRBV18 and TRBJ2-7; 9 bases are a match to TRBD2. The CDR3 is made up of 18 amino acids. The V gene's germline CDR1 is KGHSH and CDR2 LQKENI. V gave up 3 bases and J gave up 4 bases; unmatched junction bases: 16. CDR3 DNA, as far as it was read: TGTGCCAGCTCACCGCAGGGAGCGGGGGGTTCCTTGGGGTACGAG. Protein product: CASSPQGAGGSLGYE. The CDR3 in its entirety is CASSPQGAGGSLGYEQYF. The variable domain in full, with the rest retrieved from reference TRBV18 and TRBJ2-7, is NAGVMQNPRHLVRRRGQEARLRCSPMKGHSHVYWYRQLPEEGLKFMVYLQKENIIDESGMPKERFSAEFPKEGPSILRIQQVVRGDSAAYFCASSPQGAGGSLGYEQYFGPGTRLTVT.

This clone showed up many times. The read ends 3 residues shy of where the CDR3 ends; the end is completed using the germline J gene. The chain combines TRBV20-1 with TRBJ2-6; the match to TRBD2 covers 7 bases. J gave up 5 bases and V 4 bases, and 8 bases lay outside the gene matches. CDR3 length: 15 residues. Germline lookup yields CDR1 DFQATT and CDR2 SNEGSKA (reference sequence). Partial CDR3 DNA: TGCAGTGCTAAAGGCGGGAGTGGGAGGGCCAACGTC. This sequence encodes CSAKGGSGRANV. The full CDR3 sequence reads CSAKGGSGRANVLTF.

This clone was counted ten times or more. The read ends 3 residues before the CDR3 terminus; that terminus is restored from the germline J gene. The chain joins TRBV30 to TRBJ1-5; unclear D gene. Trimming shortened V by 8 bases and J by 5 bases, and 16 bases separated the two germline ends. The CDR3 has 13 amino acids. Germline V gene data show CDR1 as GTSNPN and CDR2 as SVGIG (reference sequence). CDR3 DNA (partial): TGTGCCGCCAACATTCGGGTTGATCAGCCC. Translation gives CAANIRVDQP. The full CDR3 protein reads CAANIRVDQPQHF. Full variable domain (remainder filled in from reference TRBV30 and TRBJ1-5): SQTIHQWPATLVQPVGSPLSLECTVEGTSNPNLYWYRQAAGRGLQLLFYSVGIGQISSEVPQNLSASRPQDRQFILSSKKLLLSDSGFYLCAANIRVDQPQHFGDGTRLSIL.

The sample holds many counts of this clone. The CDR3 end falls 3 residues outside the read, so it is completed with the germline J gene. The chain links TRBV4-1 to TRBJ2-3; 11 positions agree with TRBD1. Germline values: CDR1 MGHRA, CDR2 YSYEKL. The CDR3 runs 16 residues. The J segment lost 3 bases and the V segment lost 0 bases, leaving 2 bases of the junction unmatched. CDR3 bases read: TGCGCCAGCAGCCAAGATGGGACAGGGGGAACAGATACG. Translation gives CASSQDGTGGTDT. Given in full, the CDR3 is CASSQDGTGGTDTQYF.

This clone was detected many times. Read coverage stops 3 residues before the CDR3 terminus; the germline J gene supplies the remainder. This rearrangement joins TRBV5-1 to TRBJ1-2; TRBD1 matches 7 bases. Germline assignment: CDR1 SGHRS and CDR2 YFSETQ. The CDR3 runs 16 residues. V gave up 4 bases and J gave up 2 bases; unmatched junction bases: 11. Partial CDR3 DNA: TGCGCCAGCAGCCCGGCGACAGGGAACCTAAACTATGGC. Translation gives CASSPATGNLNYG. From start to end, the CDR3 is CASSPATGNLNYGYTF.

In its sample, this clone was seen many times. The read falls 3 residues short of the CDR3 end, and the missing part is taken from the germline J gene. The J gene is TRBJ2-3, the V gene TRBV5-4; D may be TRBD1 (6 bases). The CDR3 is made up of 13 amino acids. Trimming shortened V by 4 bases and J by 6 bases, and 12 bases separated the two germline ends. Germline V lookup: CDR1 SGHNT, CDR2 YYREEE (reference sequence). The sequenced CDR3 bases are TGTGCCAGCAGCGCACAGGGTCCTGATACG. It is translated as CASSAQGPDT. In full, the CDR3 is CASSAQGPDTQYF.

This clone was observed at least ten times. Sequencing ends 3 residues short of the CDR3 end; the germline J gene provides the rest. The chain is built from TRBV10-3 and TRBJ1-5, with D possibly matching TRBD1 (5 bases). This CDR3 comprises 16 residues. Trimming pared 0 bases from V and 5 bases from J, leaving 14 bases between. Germline V gives CDR1 ENHRY, CDR2 SYGVKD. The DNA read from the CDR3 is TGTGCCATCAGTGAGTCTGAAACCAGGGCCGATCAGCCC. This encodes CAISESETRADQP. The entire CDR3 reads CAISESETRADQPQHF.

There are many counts of this clone. The read is 3 residues too short to cover the CDR3 end, so that end is filled in from the germline J gene. The chain uses TRBV30 and TRBJ2-2; 10 bases align to TRBD2. The length of the CDR3 is 15 residues. The J segment lost 5 bases and the V segment lost 0 bases, leaving 3 bases of the junction unmatched. CDR1 GTSNPN and CDR2 SVGIG come from the germline V gene (reference sequence). The part of the CDR3 DNA that was read is TGTGCCTGGAGTGTCACTAGCGGGGTAACCGGGGAG. It specifies CAWSVTSGVTGE. The full CDR3 reads CAWSVTSGVTGELFF.

This clone was counted at least ten times. The CDR3 extends 3 residues past the end of the read, so its final part is completed from the germline J gene. The V call is TRBV20-1, the J call TRBJ2-7; D uncertain. The germline V gene encodes CDR1 DFQATT and CDR2 SNEGSKA (reference sequence). Trimming shortened V by 4 bases and J by 0 bases, and 10 bases separated the two germline ends. The CDR3 sequence is 13 residues long. CDR3 residues: CSATKMSSYEQYF. CDR3 bases read: TGCAGTGCTACTAAGATGAGCTCCTACGAG.

This clone was picked up many times. With the read ending 3 residues before the CDR3 end, the germline J gene is used to fill in that end. The gene calls are TRBV19 and TRBJ2-7, with a possible D match to TRBD2 (6 bases). Trimming removed 1 base at V and 0 bases at J, with 13 bases between. The CDR3 runs to 16 residues. The germline CDR1 and CDR2 sequences are LNHDA and SQIVND (reference sequence). The CDR3 region is CASSIVYSGRSYEQYF. The CDR3 bases that were read are TGTGCCAGTAGTATAGTTTATAGCGGCCGCTCCTACGAG. Complete variable domain (other parts from reference TRBV19 and TRBJ2-7): DGGITQSPKYLFRKEGQNVTLSCEQNLNHDAMYWYRQDPGQGLRLIYYSQIVNDFQKGDIAEGYSVSREKKESFPLTVTSAQKNPTAFYLCASSIVYSGRSYEQYFGPGTRLTVT.

This clone was seen a handful of times. One junction end does not reproduce the germline sequence, and a read error may be involved. The read terminates 3 residues before the CDR3 end, so the remaining end is supplied by the germline J gene. The rearrangement links TRBV7-9 to TRBJ1-6, with 8 bases matching TRBD1. CDR3 length equals 15 residues. CDR1 and CDR2 from the germline V gene are SEHNR and FQNEAQ (reference sequence). CDR3 DNA (partial): TGTTCCAGCAGCTTGGGACAGGTCTATAATTCCCCC. The encoded protein is CSSSLGQVYNSP. The entire CDR3 protein reads CSSSLGQVYNSPLHF.

Points on this clone: The sequence runs out 3 residues before the end of the CDR3; the remainder is reconstructed from the germline J gene. The V gene is TRBV5-1, the J gene TRBJ2-1; TRBD1 is a possible D gene (5 bases). The ends were cut back, 0 bases at V and 4 bases at J, with 11 bases in the middle. This CDR3 is 15 amino acids long. The germline gives CDR1 SGHRS, CDR2 YFSETQ. The CDR3 loop reads CASSLAGAQYNEQFF. The part of the CDR3 DNA that was read is TGCGCCAGCAGCTTGGCTGGGGCGCAGTACAATGAG.

At least ten counts were recorded for this clone. The read stops 3 residues short of the end of the CDR3; the missing end is completed from the germline J gene. The V gene is TRBV19, the J gene TRBJ2-3; D not certain. The CDR3 spans 13 residues. V dropped 6 bases and J dropped 1 base, with 8 bases sitting between them. Germline CDR1 reads LNHDA; CDR2 reads SQIVND (reference sequence). The covered CDR3 bases are TGTGCCAGTAGCCTGAGCGGCACAGATACG. This gives the protein CASSLSGTDT. The complete CDR3 protein is CASSLSGTDTQYF.

This clone was detected many times. The read is 3 residues too short to cover the CDR3 end, so that end is filled in from the germline J gene. The chain is built from TRBV7-3 and TRBJ1-1; TRBD1 might be the D (5 bases). The CDR3 runs to 13 residues. V shed 5 bases and J shed 2 bases, with 9 bases lying between them. Germline assignment: CDR1 SGHTA and CDR2 FQGTGA. The DNA read from the CDR3 is TGTGCCAGCAGCCCTCAGGGAAACACTGAA. This codes for CASSPQGNTE. The full CDR3 protein reads CASSPQGNTEAFF. Complete variable domain (other parts from reference TRBV7-3 and TRBJ1-1): GAGVSQTPSNKVTEKGKYVELRCDPISGHTALYWYRQSLGQGPEFLIYFQGTGAADDSGLPNDRFFAVRPEGSVSTLKIQRTERGDSAVYLCASSPQGNTEAFFGQGTRLTVV.

At least ten counts were recorded for this clone. The sequenced part of the CDR3 DNA is TGTGCCAGCAGCCAAGAACCCACTTGGGAGCGGGAGGCCATCAATGAG. This sequence encodes CASSQEPTWEREAINE. Given in full, the CDR3 is CASSQEPTWEREAINEQFF. The chain is built from TRBV14 and TRBJ2-1; TRBD2 agrees at 9 bases. The read halts 3 residues ahead of the CDR3 end, with the missing end drawn from the germline J gene. The V segment lost 0 bases and the J segment 6 bases; nucleotides outside the gene matches: 15. Germline V gene data show CDR1 as SGHDN and CDR2 as FVKESK. This CDR3 has 19 residues.

The table lists this clone with many counts. Read coverage stops 3 residues before the CDR3 terminus; the germline J gene supplies the remainder. The chain has TRBV4-1 and TRBJ1-1; possible D gene TRBD1, 5 bases. CDR1 and CDR2 (germline): MGHRA, YSYEKL. This CDR3 comprises 14 residues. V was shortened by 3 bases and J by 3 bases, with 11 bases between the two germline ends. The CDR3 is CASSQVTGDTEAFF. The DNA read from the CDR3 is TGCGCCAGCAGCCAGGTAACGGGGGACACTGAA.